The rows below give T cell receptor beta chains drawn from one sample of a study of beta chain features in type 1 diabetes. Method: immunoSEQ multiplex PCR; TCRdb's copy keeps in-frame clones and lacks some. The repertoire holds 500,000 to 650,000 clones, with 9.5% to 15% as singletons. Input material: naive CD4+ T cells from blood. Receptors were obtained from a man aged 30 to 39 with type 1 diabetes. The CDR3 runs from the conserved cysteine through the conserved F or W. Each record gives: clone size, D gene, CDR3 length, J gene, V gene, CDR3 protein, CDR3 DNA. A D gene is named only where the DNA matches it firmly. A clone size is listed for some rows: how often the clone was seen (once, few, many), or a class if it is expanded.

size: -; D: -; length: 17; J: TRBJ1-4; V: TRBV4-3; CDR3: CASSQDARAQGAEKLFF; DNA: TGCGCCAGCAGCCAAGATGCACGAGCCCAGGGCGCTGAAAAACTGTTTTTT
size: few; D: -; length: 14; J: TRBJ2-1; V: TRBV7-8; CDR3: CASSYQTGRLVQFF; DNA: TGTGCCAGCAGCTACCAGACAGGCCGGCTGGTGCAGTTCTTC
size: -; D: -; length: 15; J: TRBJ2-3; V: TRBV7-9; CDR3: CASSLDGFSTDTQYF; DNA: TGTGCCAGCAGCTTAGACGGGTTTAGCACAGATACGCAGTATTTT
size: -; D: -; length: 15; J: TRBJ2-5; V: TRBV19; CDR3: CASRVGISYQETQYF; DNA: TGTGCCAGCAGGGTAGGGATTTCGTACCAAGAGACCCAGTACTTC
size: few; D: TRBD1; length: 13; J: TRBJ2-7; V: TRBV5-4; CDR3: CASSGTGGYEQYF; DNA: TGTGCCAGCAGCGGGACAGGGGGCTACGAGCAGTACTTC
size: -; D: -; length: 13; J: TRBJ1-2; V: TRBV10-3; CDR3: CAISETGSNGYTF; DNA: TGTGCCATCAGCGAGACAGGCTCCAATGGCTACACCTTC
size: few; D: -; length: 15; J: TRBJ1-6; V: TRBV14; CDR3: CASSHLQGRNSPLHF; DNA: TGTGCCAGCAGCCATCTACAGGGAAGGAATTCACCCCTCCACTTT
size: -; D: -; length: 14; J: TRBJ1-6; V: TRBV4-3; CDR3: CASSPDRSNSPLHF; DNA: TGCGCCAGCAGCCCGGACAGAAGTAATTCACCCCTCCACTTT
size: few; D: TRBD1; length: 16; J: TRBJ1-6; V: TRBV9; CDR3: CASSVDPQGADSPLHF; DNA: TGTGCCAGCAGCGTAGACCCACAGGGGGCTGATTCACCCCTCCACTTT
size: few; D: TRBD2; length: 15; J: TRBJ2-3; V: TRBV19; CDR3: CATGGLAGQTDTQYF; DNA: TGTGCCACTGGGGGACTAGCGGGGCAGACAGATACGCAGTATTTT
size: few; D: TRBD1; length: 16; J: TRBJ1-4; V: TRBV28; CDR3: CASSLAGGQLDEKLFF; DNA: TGTGCCAGCAGTTTGGCTGGGGGACAGTTGGATGAAAAACTGTTTTTT
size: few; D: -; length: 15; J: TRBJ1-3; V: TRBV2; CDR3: CASRRGDFSGNTIYF; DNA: TGTGCCAGCAGACGGGGGGATTTCTCTGGAAACACCATATATTTT
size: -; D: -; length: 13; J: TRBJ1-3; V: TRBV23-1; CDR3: CASSRRPGNTIYF; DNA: TGCGCCAGCAGTAGGCGCCCTGGAAACACCATATATTTT
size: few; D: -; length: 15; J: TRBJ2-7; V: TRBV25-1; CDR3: CASSEYRGMNYEQYF; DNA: TGTGCCAGCAGTGAATACCGGGGGATGAACTACGAGCAGTACTTC
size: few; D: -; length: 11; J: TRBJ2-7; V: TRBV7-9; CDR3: CASSLEYEQYF; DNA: TGTGCCAGCAGCTTGGAGTACGAGCAGTACTTC
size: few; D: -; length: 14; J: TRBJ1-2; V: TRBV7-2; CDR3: CASSLVDLNYGYTF; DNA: TGTGCCAGCAGCTTAGTGGACCTAAACTATGGCTACACCTTC
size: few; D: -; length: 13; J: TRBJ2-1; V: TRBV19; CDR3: CASKGQDYNEQFF; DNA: TGTGCCAGTAAGGGGCAGGACTACAATGAGCAGTTCTTC
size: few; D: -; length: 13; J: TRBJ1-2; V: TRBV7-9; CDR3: CASSLGQSYGYTF; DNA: TGTGCCAGCAGCTTAGGGCAGAGCTATGGCTACACCTTC
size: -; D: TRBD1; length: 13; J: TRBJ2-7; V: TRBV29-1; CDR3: CSVETGGPYEQYF; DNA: TGCAGCGTTGAGACAGGGGGGCCCTACGAGCAGTACTTC
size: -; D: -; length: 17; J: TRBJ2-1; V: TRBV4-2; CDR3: CASSHRNTGAPGNEQFF; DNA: TGTGCCAGCAGCCATCGCAACACGGGGGCCCCCGGCAATGAGCAGTTCTTC
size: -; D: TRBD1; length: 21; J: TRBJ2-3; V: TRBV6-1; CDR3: CASSEGRDRGFLLRSTDTQYF; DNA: TGTGCCAGCAGTGAAGGGAGGGACAGGGGTTTCTTACTTCGAAGCACAGATACGCAGTATTTT
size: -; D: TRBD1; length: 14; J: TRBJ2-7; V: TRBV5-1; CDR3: CASSPGTGDHEQYF; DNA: TGCGCCAGCAGTCCCGGGACAGGGGATCACGAGCAGTACTTC
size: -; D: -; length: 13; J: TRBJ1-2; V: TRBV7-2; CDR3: CASSPAESSGYTF; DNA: TGTGCCAGCAGCCCCGCAGAGTCCAGTGGCTACACCTTC
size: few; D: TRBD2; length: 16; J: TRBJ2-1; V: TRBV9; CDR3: CASSPRSGGVRNEQFF; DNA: TGTGCCAGCAGCCCCCGTAGCGGGGGGGTCCGAAATGAGCAGTTCTTC